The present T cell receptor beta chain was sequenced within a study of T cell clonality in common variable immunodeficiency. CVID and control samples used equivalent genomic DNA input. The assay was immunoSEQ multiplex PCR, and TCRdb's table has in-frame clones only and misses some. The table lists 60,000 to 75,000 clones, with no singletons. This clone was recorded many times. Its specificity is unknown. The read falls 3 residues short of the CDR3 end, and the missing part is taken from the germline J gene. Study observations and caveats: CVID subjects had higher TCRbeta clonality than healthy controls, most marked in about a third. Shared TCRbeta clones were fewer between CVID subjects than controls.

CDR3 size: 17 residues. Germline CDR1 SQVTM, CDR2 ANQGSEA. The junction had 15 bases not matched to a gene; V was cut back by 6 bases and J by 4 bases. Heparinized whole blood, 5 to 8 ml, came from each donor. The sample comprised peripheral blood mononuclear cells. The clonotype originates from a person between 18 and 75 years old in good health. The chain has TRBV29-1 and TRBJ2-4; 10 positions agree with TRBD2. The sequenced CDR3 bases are TGCAGCGTCACAAACCAAATTGGGACTAGCGAGAAAAACATT. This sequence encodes CSVTNQIGTSEKNI. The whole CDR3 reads CSVTNQIGTSEKNIQYF.